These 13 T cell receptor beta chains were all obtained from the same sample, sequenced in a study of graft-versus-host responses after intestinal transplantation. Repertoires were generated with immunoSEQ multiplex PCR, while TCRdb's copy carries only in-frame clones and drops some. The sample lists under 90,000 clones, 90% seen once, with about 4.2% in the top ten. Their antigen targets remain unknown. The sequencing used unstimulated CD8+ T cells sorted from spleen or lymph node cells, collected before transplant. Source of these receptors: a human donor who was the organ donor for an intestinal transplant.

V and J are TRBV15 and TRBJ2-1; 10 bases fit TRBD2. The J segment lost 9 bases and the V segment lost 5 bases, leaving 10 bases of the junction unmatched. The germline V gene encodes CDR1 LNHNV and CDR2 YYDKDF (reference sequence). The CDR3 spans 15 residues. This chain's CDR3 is CATSEESGGAIEQFF. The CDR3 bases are TGTGCCACCAGCGAGGAAAGCGGGGGGGCTATTGAGCAGTTCTTC.

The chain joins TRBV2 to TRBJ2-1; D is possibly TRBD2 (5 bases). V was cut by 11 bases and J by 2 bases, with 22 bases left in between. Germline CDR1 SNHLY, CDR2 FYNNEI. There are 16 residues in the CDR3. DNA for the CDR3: TGTGCCTCTCGACACGGGGTCCGATCAACCTACAATGAGCAGTTCTTC. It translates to CASRHGVRSTYNEQFF.

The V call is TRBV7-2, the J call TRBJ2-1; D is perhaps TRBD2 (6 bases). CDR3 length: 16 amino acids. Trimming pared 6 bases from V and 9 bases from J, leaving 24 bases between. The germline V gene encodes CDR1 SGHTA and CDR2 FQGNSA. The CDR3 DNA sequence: TGTGCCAGCAGTCAAGAGGATGTGGGCCCCGGGGGTGAGCAGTTCTTC. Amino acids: CASSQEDVGPGGEQFF.

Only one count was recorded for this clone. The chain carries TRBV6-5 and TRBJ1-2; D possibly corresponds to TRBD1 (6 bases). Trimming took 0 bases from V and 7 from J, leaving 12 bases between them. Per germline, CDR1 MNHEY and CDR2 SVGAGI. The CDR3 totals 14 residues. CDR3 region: CASSYSEQGRGYTF. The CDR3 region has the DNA TGTGCCAGCAGTTACTCGGAACAGGGACGTGGCTACACCTTC.

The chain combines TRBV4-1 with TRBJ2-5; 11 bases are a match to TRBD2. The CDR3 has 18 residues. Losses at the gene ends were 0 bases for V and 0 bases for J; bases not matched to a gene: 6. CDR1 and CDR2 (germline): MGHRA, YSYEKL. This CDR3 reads CASSQELAGDLYQETQYF. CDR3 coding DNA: TGCGCCAGCAGCCAAGAACTAGCGGGGGACCTGTACCAAGAGACCCAGTACTTC.

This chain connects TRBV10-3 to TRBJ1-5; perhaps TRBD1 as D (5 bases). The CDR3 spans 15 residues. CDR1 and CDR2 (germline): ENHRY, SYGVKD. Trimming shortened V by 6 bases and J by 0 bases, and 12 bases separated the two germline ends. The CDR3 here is CAIRDSTSSNQPQHF. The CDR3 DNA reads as TGTGCCATCAGAGACAGCACTTCTAGCAATCAGCCCCAGCATTTT.

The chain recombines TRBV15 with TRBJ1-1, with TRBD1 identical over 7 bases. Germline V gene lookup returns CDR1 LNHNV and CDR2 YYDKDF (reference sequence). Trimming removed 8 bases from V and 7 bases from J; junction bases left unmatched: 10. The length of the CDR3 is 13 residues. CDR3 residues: CATATGIPYEAFF. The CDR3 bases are TGTGCCACCGCGACAGGGATCCCTTATGAAGCTTTCTTT.

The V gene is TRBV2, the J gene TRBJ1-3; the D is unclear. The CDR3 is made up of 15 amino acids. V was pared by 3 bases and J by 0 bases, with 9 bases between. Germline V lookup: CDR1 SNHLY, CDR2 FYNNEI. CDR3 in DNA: TGTGCCAGCAGTGAGTCGGTATCCTCTGGAAACACCATATATTTT. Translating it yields CASSESVSSGNTIYF.

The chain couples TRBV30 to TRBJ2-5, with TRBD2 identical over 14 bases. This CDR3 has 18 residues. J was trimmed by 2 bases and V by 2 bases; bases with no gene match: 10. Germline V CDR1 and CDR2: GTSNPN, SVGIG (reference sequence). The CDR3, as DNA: TGTGCCTGGAGTCCTAGACTAGCGGGGGGGTTCCTTCAAGAGACCCAGTACTTC. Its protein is CAWSPRLAGGFLQETQYF.

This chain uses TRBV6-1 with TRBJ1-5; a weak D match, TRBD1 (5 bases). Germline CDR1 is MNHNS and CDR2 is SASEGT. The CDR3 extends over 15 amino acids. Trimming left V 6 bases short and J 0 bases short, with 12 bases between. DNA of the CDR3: TGTGCCAGCAGGACAGAATCTTATAGCAATCAGCCCCAGCATTTT. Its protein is CASRTESYSNQPQHF.

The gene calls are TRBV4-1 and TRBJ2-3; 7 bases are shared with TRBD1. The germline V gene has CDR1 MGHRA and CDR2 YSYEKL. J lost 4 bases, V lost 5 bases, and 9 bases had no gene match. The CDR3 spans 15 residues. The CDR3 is CASSAQGTAPDTQYF. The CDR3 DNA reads TGCGCCAGCAGCGCCCAAGGGACAGCCCCAGATACGCAGTATTTT.

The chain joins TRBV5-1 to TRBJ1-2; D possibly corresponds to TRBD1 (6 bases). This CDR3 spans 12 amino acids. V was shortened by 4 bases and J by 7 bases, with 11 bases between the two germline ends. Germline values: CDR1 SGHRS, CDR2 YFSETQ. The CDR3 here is CASSPDSGGYTF. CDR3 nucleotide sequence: TGCGCCAGCAGCCCGGACAGCGGTGGCTACACCTTC.

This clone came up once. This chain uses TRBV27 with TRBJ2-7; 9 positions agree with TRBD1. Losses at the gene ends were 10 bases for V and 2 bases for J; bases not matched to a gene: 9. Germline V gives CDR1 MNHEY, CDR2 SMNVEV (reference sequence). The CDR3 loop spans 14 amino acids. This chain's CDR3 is CATSPGQGPYEQYV. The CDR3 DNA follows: TGTGCCACCTCTCCGGGACAGGGACCCTACGAGCAGTACGTC.